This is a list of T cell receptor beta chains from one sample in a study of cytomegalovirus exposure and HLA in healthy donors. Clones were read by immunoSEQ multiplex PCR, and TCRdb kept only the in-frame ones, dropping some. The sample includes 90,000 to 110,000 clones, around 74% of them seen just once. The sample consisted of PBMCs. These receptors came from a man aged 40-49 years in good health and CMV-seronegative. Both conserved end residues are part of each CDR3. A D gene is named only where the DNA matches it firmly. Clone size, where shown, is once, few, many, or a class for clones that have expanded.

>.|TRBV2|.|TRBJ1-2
CASSEGQADGYTF
TGTGCCAGCAGTGAAGGACAGGCAGATGGCTACACCTTC
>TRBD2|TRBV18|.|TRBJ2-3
CASSQGLAGQTDTQYF
TGTGCCAGCTCCCAGGGGCTAGCGGGACAAACAGATACGCAGTATTTT
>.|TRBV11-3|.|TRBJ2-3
CASSNPRGTHTDTQYF
TGTGCCAGCAGCAACCCACGGGGGACTCACACAGATACGCAGTATTTT
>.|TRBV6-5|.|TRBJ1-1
CASTMGGGTEAFF
TGTGCCAGCACCATGGGGGGGGGCACTGAAGCTTTCTTT
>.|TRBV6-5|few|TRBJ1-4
CASRGEGATNEKLFF
TGTGCCAGCAGAGGAGAGGGGGCAACTAATGAAAAACTGTTTTTT
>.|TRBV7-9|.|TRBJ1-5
CASSPGGNQPQHF
TGTGCCAGCAGCCCAGGGGGCAATCAGCCCCAGCATTTT
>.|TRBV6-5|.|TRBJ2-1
CASSYSAGAYNEQFF
TGTGCCAGCAGTTACTCGGCGGGGGCTTACAATGAGCAGTTCTTC
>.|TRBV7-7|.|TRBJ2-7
CASSLGSGPYEQYF
TGTGCTAGCAGCTTAGGATCCGGTCCCTACGAGCAGTACTTC
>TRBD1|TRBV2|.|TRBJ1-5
CASSSRTGGNQPQHF
TGTGCCAGCAGTTCAAGGACAGGGGGCAATCAGCCCCAGCATTTT
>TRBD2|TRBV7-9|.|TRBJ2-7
CASSIGGSSYEQYF
TGTGCCAGCAGCATCGGCGGGAGCTCCTACGAGCAGTACTTC
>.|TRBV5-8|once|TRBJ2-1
CASSLVSYNEQFF
TGTGCCAGCAGCTTGGTTAGCTACAATGAGCAGTTCTTC
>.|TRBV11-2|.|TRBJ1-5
CASSLVGTNQPQHF
TGTGCCAGCAGCTTAGTAGGGACAAACCAGCCCCAGCATTTT
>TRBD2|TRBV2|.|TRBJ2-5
CASSPRLAEETQYF
TGTGCCAGCAGCCCCAGACTAGCGGAAGAGACCCAGTACTTC
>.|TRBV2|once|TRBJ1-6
CASSEVTENSPLHF
TGTGCCAGCAGTGAGGTGACAGAGAATTCACCCCTCCACTTT
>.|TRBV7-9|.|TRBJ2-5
CASSLQRGTQYF
TGTGCCAGCAGCTTACAACGCGGGACCCAGTACTTC
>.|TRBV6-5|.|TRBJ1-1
CASTGKRGAPEAFF
TGTGCCAGCACAGGGAAGCGGGGGGCGCCTGAAGCTTTCTTT
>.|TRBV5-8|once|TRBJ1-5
CASSPGRTFWPQHF
TGTGCCAGCAGCCCTGGACGGACTTTCTGGCCCCAGCATTTT
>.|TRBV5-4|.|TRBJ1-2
CASSLGQMYYGYTF
TGTGCCAGCAGCTTAGGACAGATGTACTATGGCTACACCTTC
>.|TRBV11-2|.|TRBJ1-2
CAGSLEIDGGYGYTF
TGTGCCGGCAGCTTAGAGATTGACGGGGGCTATGGCTACACCTTC
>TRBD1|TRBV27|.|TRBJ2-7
CASSVRDRPYEQYF
TGTGCCAGCAGTGTCCGGGACAGGCCCTACGAGCAGTACTTC
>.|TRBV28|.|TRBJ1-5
CASSLIDGGRRQPQHF
TGTGCCAGCAGTTTAATTGATGGGGGGAGGCGTCAGCCCCAGCATTTT
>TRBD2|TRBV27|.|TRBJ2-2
CASRWLAGGRGTGELFF
TGTGCCAGCAGGTGGCTAGCGGGGGGGCGGGGCACCGGGGAGCTGTTTTTT
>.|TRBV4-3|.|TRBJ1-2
CASSQLNRVTAYGYTF
TGCGCCAGCAGCCAATTGAACAGGGTGACGGCCTATGGCTACACCTTC
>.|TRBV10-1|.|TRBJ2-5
CASSRDSEETQYF
TGCGCCAGCAGCCGGGACTCCGAAGAGACCCAGTACTTC
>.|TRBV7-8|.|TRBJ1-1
CASSLFRGPEDTEAFF
TGTGCCAGCAGCTTATTCAGGGGTCCTGAGGACACTGAAGCTTTCTTT
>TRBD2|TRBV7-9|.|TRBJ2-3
CASSLGLAATDTQYF
TGTGCCAGCAGCTTAGGACTAGCGGCCACAGATACGCAGTATTTT
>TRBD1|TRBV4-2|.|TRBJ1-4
CASSQTDRPTNEKLFF
TGTGCCAGCAGCCAAACGGACAGGCCAACTAATGAAAAACTGTTTTTT
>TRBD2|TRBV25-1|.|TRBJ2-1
CASQQGLAGEQFF
TGTGCCAGCCAACAAGGGCTAGCGGGGGAGCAGTTCTTC
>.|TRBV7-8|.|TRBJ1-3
CASSLGREAGNTIYF
TGTGCCAGCAGCTTAGGCAGGGAGGCCGGAAACACCATATATTTT
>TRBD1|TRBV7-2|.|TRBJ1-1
CASSPLRTGGARGAEAFF
TGTGCCAGCAGCCCCCTAAGGACAGGGGGCGCACGGGGCGCTGAAGCTTTCTTT
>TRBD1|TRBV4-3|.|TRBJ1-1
CASSQGTGGITEAFF
TGCGCCAGCAGCCAAGGGACAGGGGGTATCACTGAAGCTTTCTTT
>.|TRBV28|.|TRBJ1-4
CASSLIRGNEKLFF
TGTGCCAGCAGTTTAATCAGGGGAAATGAAAAACTGTTTTTT
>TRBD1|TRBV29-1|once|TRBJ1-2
CSGGTGETGYTF
TGCAGCGGGGGGACAGGGGAAACTGGCTACACCTTC
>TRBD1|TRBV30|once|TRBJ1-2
CAWDRGIYGYTF
TGTGCCTGGGACAGGGGAATCTATGGCTACACCTTC
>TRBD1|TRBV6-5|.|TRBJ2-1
CASRLTGTGYNEQFF
TGTGCCAGCAGATTGACCGGGACAGGGTACAATGAGCAGTTCTTC
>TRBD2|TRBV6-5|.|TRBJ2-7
CASSYELGLAGYEQYF
TGTGCCAGCAGTTACGAGTTGGGACTAGCGGGTTACGAGCAGTACTTC
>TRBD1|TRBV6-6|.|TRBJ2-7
CASRPQGAYEQYF
TGTGCCAGCAGGCCACAGGGGGCCTACGAGCAGTACTTC
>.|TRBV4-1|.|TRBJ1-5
CASSQGGLGRSNQPQHF
TGCGCCAGCAGCCAAGGGGGGCTAGGACGTAGCAATCAGCCCCAGCATTTT
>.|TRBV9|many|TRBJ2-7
CASSNRQDQGTYEQYF
TGTGCCAGCAGCAATCGACAGGACCAGGGAACCTACGAGCAGTACTTC
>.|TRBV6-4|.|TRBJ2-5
CASSDTRGESTETQYF
TGTGCCAGCAGTGACACCAGGGGCGAAAGCACGGAGACCCAGTACTTC
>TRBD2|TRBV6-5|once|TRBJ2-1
CASRATSAAYNEQFF
TGTGCCAGCAGGGCTACTAGCGCCGCCTACAATGAGCAGTTCTTC
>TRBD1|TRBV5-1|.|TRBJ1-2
CASSLTAGGQSYGYTF
TGCGCCAGCAGCTTGACGGCGGGGGGACAGTCCTATGGCTACACCTTC
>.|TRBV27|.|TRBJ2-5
CASSPPYQETQYF
TGTGCCAGCAGTCCTCCGTACCAAGAGACCCAGTACTTC
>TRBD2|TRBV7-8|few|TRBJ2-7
CASSLDLPGLAGGRYEQYF
TGTGCCAGCAGCTTAGACCTTCCGGGACTAGCGGGAGGGCGGTACGAGCAGTACTTC